The T cell receptor (beta chain) under discussion was sequenced for a study of Ad26.COV2.S vaccination and SARS-CoV-2 variants. General study results and limits: The analyses of TCR breadth and depth may have understated the size of total T cell responses. Measurement of non-spike TCR breadth gave similar results in vaccine and placebo recipients.

Sequencing used immunoSEQ multiplex PCR; TCRdb keeps in-frame clones, though not all of them. The table includes 350,000 to 450,000 clones, 92% detected once. Notes on this clone: Antigen specificity is unknown.

V lost 3 bases to trimming and J lost 4 bases, with 16 bases between them. Germline V lookup: CDR1 DFQATT, CDR2 SNEGSKA (reference sequence). The CDR3 is 15 residues long. The sequences come from peripheral blood, collected after recovery from COVID-19. The clonotype was recovered from a human donor who had recovered from COVID-19. V is TRBV20-1 and J is TRBJ2-1; D is perhaps TRBD2 (5 bases). CDR3 bases: TGCAGTGCTAGTAACGTTAGGAGGAAATACAATGAGCAGTTCTTC. It translates to CSASNVRRKYNEQFF.